This TCR beta chain was documented in a study of CD8 T cells in ankylosing spondylitis (dated by TCRdb to 2015 to 2018). Turning to the overall study: The study set out to find disease-linked TCR variants by profiling T cell receptor beta repertoires in ankylosing spondylitis patients and healthy donors. The full study cohort was made up of approximately 24 ankylosing spondylitis patients and 108 healthy donors. Peripheral blood was sampled, and synovial fluid was also collected from ankylosing spondylitis patients. Here is what the overall study found, with its caveats: Some motif variants had previously been reported in the synovial fluid and blood of reactive arthritis patients, which suggests shared mechanisms of disease initiation. The disease-linked clones had a CD8+ phenotype and were found at relatively low frequencies in peripheral blood. Blood from ankylosing spondylitis patients appeared to be characterized by a TCR beta motif composed of under 10 highly homologous amino acid variants. According to the report, matched synovial fluid samples from ankylosing spondylitis patients were significantly enriched for the disease-linked clones.

Regarding this clonotype: There is no known antigen for this receptor. No qualities accompany the bases; no much larger clone lies one base away.

Reads for this sample came from an Illumina HiSeq 2500. TCR beta libraries were prepared by quantitative 5'-RACE with molecular barcodes. The authors processed their data as follows. To identify disease-linked TCR variants, a new computational method was used, one built on a probabilistic model of VDJ rearrangement. TCRdb reworked the public reads: Q25 trimming with fastp, MiXCR clone assembly, productive beta chains retained. Every entry covers one CDR3 protein and lists the most common genes and DNA from its rows. TCRdb's processing, not the authors', yielded these V and J calls. For this sample the table gives 380,000 or so distinct CDR3 sequences, of which 20% to 25% were detected only once. Under 15% of the sample is held by the ten biggest clonotypes. V was cut back by 1 base and J by 1 base, leaving a gap of 8 bases between them. The germline V gene yields SGHDT for CDR1 and YYEEEE for CDR2. Inclusive of the bounding cysteine and phenylalanine, the CDR3 is 14 residues long. Left in the record is the CDR3 DNA by itself, 42 bases read in frame from the first base.

This sequence originates from a male donor with ankylosing spondylitis or in good health (not recorded which). Specimen: blood, either unsorted or a sorted T cell fraction (not recorded which). Recombination linked TRBV5-6 to TRBJ2-5; the D gene identity is not certain. The CDR3 region has the sequence CASSLFQRQETQYF. The nucleotide sequence is given as TGTGCCAGCAGCTTGTTCCAGCGCCAAGAGACCCAGTACTTC.